This is a list of T cell receptor beta chains from one sample in a study of T-cell reconstitution after alpha-beta-depleted transplantation in children. TCRdb ran MiXCR on the PCR reads and lists one entry per CDR3 protein. This table has hundreds of thousands of distinct CDR3 sequences, 15% to 20% appearing once. The source material was PBMCs, mostly from graft donor cells, sampled 360 days after TCRalphabeta/CD19-depleted stem cell transplant. The receptors come from a boy under three years old who had a stem cell transplant for Wiskott-Aldrich syndrome, so the T cells may come from the graft donor. CDR3s include the opening cysteine and the closing phenylalanine or tryptophan. A D gene is named only where the DNA matches it firmly. Clone size is stated in some rows and not others, as once, few, many or a class when expanded.

D gene: -
V gene: TRBV4-1
J gene: TRBJ1-5
clone size: -
CDR3 DNA: TGCGCCAGCAGCCAAGATGGGCCCCCTAACGGGCGCCAGCCCCAGCATTTT
CDR3 protein: CASSQDGPPNGRQPQHF

D gene: -
V gene: TRBV11-2
J gene: TRBJ2-3
clone size: few
CDR3 DNA: TGTGCCAGCAGCTTAAAGTTGGCCGGGACTGGTAATCGAGCAGATACGCAGTATTTT
CDR3 protein: CASSLKLAGTGNRADTQYF

D gene: TRBD1
V gene: TRBV10-3
J gene: TRBJ2-5
clone size: few
CDR3 DNA: TGTGCCATCAGTGCCCGGGACAGGGGACTCCAAGAGACCCAGTACTTC
CDR3 protein: CAISARDRGLQETQYF

D gene: -
V gene: TRBV18
J gene: TRBJ2-4
clone size: -
CDR3 DNA: TGTGCCAGCTCACCAGGTTGGGGCCTATCCTCCAAAAACATTCAGTACTTC
CDR3 protein: CASSPGWGLSSKNIQYF

D gene: -
V gene: TRBV29-1
J gene: TRBJ2-3
clone size: -
CDR3 DNA: TGCAGCGTTGAGACAGGCACAGATACGCAGTATTTT
CDR3 protein: CSVETGTDTQYF

D gene: -
V gene: TRBV29-1
J gene: TRBJ2-2
clone size: -
CDR3 DNA: TGCAGCGCCCTGAGGAGACCGGGCGGGGCTCTCTTCACCGGGGAGCTGTTTTTT
CDR3 protein: CSALRRPGGALFTGELFF

D gene: -
V gene: TRBV10-3
J gene: TRBJ2-7
clone size: few
CDR3 DNA: TGTGCCATCATGGGTCCAACCCCCTACGAGCAGTACTTC
CDR3 protein: CAIMGPTPYEQYF

D gene: TRBD1
V gene: TRBV12-3/TRBV12-4
J gene: TRBJ2-5
clone size: -
CDR3 DNA: TGTGCCAGCAGCGACAGGGGGCAAGAGACCCAGTACTTC
CDR3 protein: CASSDRGQETQYF

D gene: TRBD1
V gene: TRBV29-1
J gene: TRBJ2-4
clone size: -
CDR3 DNA: TGCAGCGTGGGACAGAAAAACATTCAGTACTTC
CDR3 protein: CSVGQKNIQYF

D gene: -
V gene: TRBV11-1
J gene: TRBJ2-1
clone size: few
CDR3 DNA: TGTGCCAGCGGAAGGGGGGCCTTCAAGGACATCTCCTACAATGAGCAGTTCTTC
CDR3 protein: CASGRGAFKDISYNEQFF

D gene: -
V gene: TRBV3-1
J gene: TRBJ2-2
clone size: -
CDR3 DNA: TGTGCCAGCAGCCAAACGACCGGGGAGCTGTTTTTT
CDR3 protein: CASSQTTGELFF

D gene: TRBD2
V gene: TRBV20-1
J gene: TRBJ2-1
clone size: few
CDR3 DNA: TGCAGTGTTCCGCCGGGACTAGCGGGAGGGAGGACCTACAATGAGCAGTTCTTC
CDR3 protein: CSVPPGLAGGRTYNEQFF

D gene: TRBD1
V gene: TRBV18
J gene: TRBJ1-2
clone size: -
CDR3 DNA: TGTGCCAGCTCACCCCGGACAGGGTCCAACTATGGCTACACCTTC
CDR3 protein: CASSPRTGSNYGYTF

D gene: TRBD2
V gene: TRBV11-2
J gene: TRBJ2-3
clone size: -
CDR3 DNA: TGTGCCAGCAGTCCGCTAGCGGGGAGAAGCACAGATACGCAGTATTTT
CDR3 protein: CASSPLAGRSTDTQYF

D gene: -
V gene: TRBV20-1
J gene: TRBJ2-1
clone size: -
CDR3 DNA: TGCAGTGCTAGAGATCTGGGGGCCTACAATGAGCAGTTCTTC
CDR3 protein: CSARDLGAYNEQFF

D gene: TRBD2
V gene: TRBV5-1
J gene: TRBJ2-1
clone size: -
CDR3 DNA: TGCGCCAGCAGCCTACCCCTTTCCTCTAGCGGGGGAAATGAGCAGTTCTTC
CDR3 protein: CASSLPLSSSGGNEQFF

D gene: -
V gene: TRBV11-3
J gene: TRBJ2-1
clone size: -
CDR3 DNA: TGTGCCAGCAGCCCGGGACCGCTGGCCTACAATGAGCAGTTCTTC
CDR3 protein: CASSPGPLAYNEQFF

D gene: TRBD1
V gene: TRBV7-9
J gene: TRBJ1-1
clone size: many
CDR3 DNA: TGTGCCAGCAGCTCCGGGACAGGGACTGAAGCTTTCTTT
CDR3 protein: CASSSGTGTEAFF

D gene: -
V gene: TRBV30
J gene: TRBJ2-5
clone size: -
CDR3 DNA: TGTGCCTGGAGTCCCCTGGGCAGGGTCGGAGAGACCCAGTACTTC
CDR3 protein: CAWSPLGRVGETQYF

D gene: -
V gene: TRBV2
J gene: TRBJ2-4
clone size: few
CDR3 DNA: TGTGCCAGCAGTTTCCGCGGGACCAGTAAAAACATTCAGTACTTC
CDR3 protein: CASSFRGTSKNIQYF

D gene: -
V gene: TRBV15
J gene: TRBJ1-6
clone size: -
CDR3 DNA: TGTGCCACCAGCAGCGGGACACTTAATTCACCCCTCCACTTT
CDR3 protein: CATSSGTLNSPLHF

D gene: TRBD2
V gene: TRBV12-3/TRBV12-4
J gene: TRBJ2-2
clone size: -
CDR3 DNA: TGTGCCAGCAAACGAGCGGGAGTAAATACCGGGGAGCTGTTTTTT
CDR3 protein: CASKRAGVNTGELFF

D gene: -
V gene: TRBV12-3/TRBV12-4
J gene: TRBJ1-1
clone size: -
CDR3 DNA: TGTGCCAGCATCCTGAGGGGGGACACTGAAGCTTTCTTT
CDR3 protein: CASILRGDTEAFF

D gene: -
V gene: TRBV5-1
J gene: TRBJ1-2
clone size: -
CDR3 DNA: TGCGCCAGCAGCTTGGAAGGACCGGACTATGGCTACACCTTC
CDR3 protein: CASSLEGPDYGYTF

D gene: -
V gene: TRBV12-3/TRBV12-4
J gene: TRBJ1-5
clone size: -
CDR3 DNA: TGTGCCAGCAGTTTAGCGATCGGGACGCCCCAGCATTTT
CDR3 protein: CASSLAIGTPQHF

D gene: -
V gene: TRBV11-2
J gene: TRBJ2-1
clone size: few
CDR3 DNA: TGTGCCAGCAGCTCCGGACTCAGGGGCTACAATGAGCAGTTCTTC
CDR3 protein: CASSSGLRGYNEQFF